This T cell receptor (beta chain) is drawn from a study of T-cell memory formation after mild COVID-19. The table lists this clonotype with a few counts. Its antigen is not known. Study-wide points: Clones shrinking from day 15 to 85 showed even CD4/CD8 mixes; later expanders tilted CD4+. Whether day 37 second-wave clones are SARS-CoV-2-specific was not confirmed.

With 4 bases removed from V and 6 bases from J, the gap between germline ends came to 13 bases. The CDR3 covers 14 residues. Germline CDR1 is SGHRS and CDR2 is YFSETQ. Constant-segment primers were used for 5'RACE, and the resulting TCR alpha and TCR beta cDNA libraries carried sample barcodes and UMIs. TCRdb re-called the 5' RACE reads through MiXCR, storing one row per CDR3 protein. The data hold about 100,000 distinct CDR3 sequences, with roughly a sixth observed a single time. The receptor comes from a man aged 18 to 35 who had mild COVID-19 (a few samples of this study predate the infection). Cell type and time point are not known. The sample comprised PBMCs or a T cell subset sorted from them (not recorded which). V usage is TRBV5-1 and J usage is TRBJ1-4; possible D gene TRBD1, 6 bases. CDR3 sequence: CASSPTGFHEKLFF. DNA of the CDR3: TGCGCCAGCAGCCCGACAGGATTTCATGAAAAACTGTTTTTT.